The T cell receptor (beta chain) described here comes from a study of blood T cell repertoires in COVID-19. CDR1 and CDR2 from the germline V gene are SGHDT and YYEEEE. V lost 3 bases to trimming and J lost 4 bases; unmatched junction nucleotides: 5. The length of the CDR3 is 14 residues. Per the original methods: Estimated nucleated cell counts came from reference gene primer amplification. Sequencing was performed with immunoSEQ multiplex PCR; in TCRdb, only in-frame clones are kept and a portion is missing. V, J and clone size are taken as reported in that table, and D and trimming were inferred from the DNA itself. This repertoire shows more than 200,000 clones, around 86% found once; its top ten account for 7.2%.

Sequencing used PBMCs or T cells enriched from blood (not recorded which). The receptor comes from a man aged 25 to 40 in a cohort exposed to, infected with or recovered from COVID-19 (not recorded which). V usage is TRBV5-6 and J usage is TRBJ2-7; TRBD1 aligns across 9 bases. This CDR3 reads CASSSYRGQYEQYF. CDR3 nucleotides: TGTGCCAGCAGCTCGTACAGGGGGCAGTACGAGCAGTACTTC.